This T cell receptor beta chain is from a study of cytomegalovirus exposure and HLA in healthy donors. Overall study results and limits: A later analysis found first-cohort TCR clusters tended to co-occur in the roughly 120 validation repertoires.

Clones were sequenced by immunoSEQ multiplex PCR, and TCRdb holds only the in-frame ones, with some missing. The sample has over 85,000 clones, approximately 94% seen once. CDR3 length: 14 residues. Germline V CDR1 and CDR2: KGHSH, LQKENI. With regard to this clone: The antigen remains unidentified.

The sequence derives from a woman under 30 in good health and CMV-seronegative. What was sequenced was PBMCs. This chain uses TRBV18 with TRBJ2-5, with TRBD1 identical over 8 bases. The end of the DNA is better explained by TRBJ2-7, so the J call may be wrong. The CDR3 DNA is TGTGCCAGCTCACCATCAGGGGGCAACTACGAGCAGTACTTC. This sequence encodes CASSPSGGNYEQYF.